This note documents a single T cell receptor (beta chain) sequence. TCRdb called the PCR reads again in MiXCR, with one record for every CDR3 protein. The table records roughly 20,000 distinct CDR3 sequences, around 40% of them present only once. These data are taken from a study of tumor-infiltrating lymphocytes in oesophageal squamous cell carcinoma. Unmatched junction bases numbered 2, after V lost 4 bases and J lost 2 bases. CDR1 LGHDT and CDR2 YNNKEL come from the germline V gene (reference sequence). The CDR3 has 15 amino acids. The material sequenced was blood. This receptor was obtained from a male donor with esophageal squamous cell carcinoma. This chain uses TRBV3-1 with TRBJ2-3, with 11 bases identical to TRBD2. The CDR3 is CASSLGLADTDTQYF. The CDR3 DNA reads as TGTGCCAGCAGCCTGGGACTAGCGGACACAGATACGCAGTATTTT.